This note documents a single TCR beta chain sequence. The antigen remains undetermined. This entry belongs to a study of OX40 agonist ivuxolimab in advanced cancers. Across the whole study: As their treatment, patients were administered ivuxolimab, an agonistic anti-OX40 (CD134) antibody. Dose-escalation patients suffered from hepatocellular carcinoma, melanoma, renal cell or head and neck cancer. Findings of the study overall: At 0.1 to 3.0 mg/kg and by week 6, CD4+ and CD8+ T cells in the blood had expanded clonally.

The timepoints at which blood was sampled were baseline, cycle 4 day 1, and cycle 7 day 1. Germline CDR1 reads MNHNY; CDR2 reads SVGAGI (reference sequence). V trimming: 5 bases; J trimming: 7 bases; junction bases outside the gene matches: 8. The CDR3 has 14 amino acids. Sequencing was performed with immunoSEQ multiplex PCR; in TCRdb, only in-frame clones are kept and a portion is missing. The table has tens of thousands of clones, 85% to 90% seen once; the top ten hold about 5.4%. The receptor's source is an adult with an advanced solid tumor such as melanoma, head and neck, liver or kidney cancer. The sample in question was CD4+ or CD8+ T cells sorted from blood, obtained in a trial of the OX40 agonist ivuxolimab. This chain links TRBV6-6 with TRBJ2-1; TRBD2 aligns across 7 bases. The CDR3 DNA is TGTGCCAGCAGTCCGGCCGAAGCGGGGAATGAGCAGTTCTTC. This encodes CASSPAEAGNEQFF.